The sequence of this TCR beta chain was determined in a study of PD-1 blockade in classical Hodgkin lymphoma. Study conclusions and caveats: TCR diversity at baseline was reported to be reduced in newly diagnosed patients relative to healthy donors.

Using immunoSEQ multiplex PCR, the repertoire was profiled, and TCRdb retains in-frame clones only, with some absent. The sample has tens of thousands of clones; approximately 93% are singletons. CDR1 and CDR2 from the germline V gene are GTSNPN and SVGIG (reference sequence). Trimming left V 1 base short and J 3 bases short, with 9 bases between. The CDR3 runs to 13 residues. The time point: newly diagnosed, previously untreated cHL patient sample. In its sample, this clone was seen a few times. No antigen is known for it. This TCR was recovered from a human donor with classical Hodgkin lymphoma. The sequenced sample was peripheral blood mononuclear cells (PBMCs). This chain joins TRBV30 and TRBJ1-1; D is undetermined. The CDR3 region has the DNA TGTGCCTGGAGTGAAGCAGGCTACACTGAAGCTTTCTTT. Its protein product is CAWSEAGYTEAFF.